The clone carrying this TCR beta chain was counted at least ten times. The antigen remains unidentified. The authors ran a second PCR of roughly 6 to 12 cycles using a sample-barcoded 5' primer and a J-beta primer mix. TCRdb used MiXCR to reprocess the 5' RACE reads, holding one entry per CDR3 protein. The sample consists of 900,000 to 950,000 distinct CDR3 sequences, almost 30% of them appearing once. The CDR3 loop spans 13 amino acids. CDR1 and CDR2 (germline): SEHNR, FQNEAQ (reference sequence). V shed 0 bases and J shed 3 bases, with 6 bases lying between them. The source of the sample is a study of blood T cells in healthy people across ages. Study-level points and caveats: The study could not conclusively compare naive and antigen-experienced cells, given its unsorted PBMCs.

The same sample was also studied in work on T cells of mothers and their children. According to that study: Second-PCR amplification with M1S added sample barcodes and 2-4 random nucleotides. Mothers and children who were related shared slightly more overlap than unrelated pairs, but not significantly more. The data showed no persistent microchimeric T cell clones.

Material: blood. The V and J genes are TRBV7-9 and TRBJ2-7; D is ambiguous. The sequence came from a woman aged 40 to 50 in good health. The CDR3 DNA reads TGTGCCAGCAGCTTAGCCTCTGACTACGAGCAGTACTTC. Residues: CASSLASDYEQYF.